A selection of T cell receptor beta chains follows, all from one sample in a study of vaccination effects on CD4 cells after COVID-19. The data were produced by immunoSEQ multiplex PCR, yet TCRdb's version contains in-frame clones alone and is incomplete. The sample holds roughly 67,000 clones, around 79% seen once. The antigens for these receptors are not known. The material sequenced was CD4+ T cells from PBMCs cultured with SARS-CoV-2 spike peptides, taken before COVID-19 vaccination. These TCRs come from a human donor who received a COVID-19 vaccine. Both conserved end residues are part of each CDR3. D genes are given only for firm matches. The size entry is marked missing in some rows and otherwise reads once, few, many or a size class.

j_call,clone_size,d_call,v_call,cdr3_aa,cdr3_nt
TRBJ1-4,NA,TRBD1,TRBV9,CASSNTGVAEKLFF,TGTGCCAGCAGCAATACAGGGGTAGCGGAAAAACTGTTTTTT
TRBJ2-1,few,TRBD1,TRBV24-1,CAIGQGTDEQFF,TGTGCCATCGGACAGGGAACCGATGAGCAGTTCTTC
TRBJ1-2,NA,TRBD1,TRBV7-8,CASSLDDRGGGYTF,TGTGCCAGCAGCTTAGACGACAGGGGAGGGGGCTACACCTTC
TRBJ2-5,NA,NA,TRBV10-3,CAISEPGIQETQYF,TGTGCCATCAGTGAGCCCGGGATTCAAGAGACCCAGTACTTC
TRBJ1-2,NA,NA,TRBV30,CAWSRRDPISNGYTF,TGTGCCTGGAGTCGCCGGGACCCTATATCAAATGGCTACACCTTC
TRBJ1-1,NA,TRBD1,TRBV18,CASSLTTVLGQGANTEAFF,TGTGCCAGCTCCCTCACCACCGTTCTGGGACAGGGGGCGAACACTGAAGCTTTCTTT
TRBJ1-5,NA,NA,TRBV6-5,CASTSGGSNQPQHF,TGTGCCAGCACCTCGGGGGGTAGCAATCAGCCCCAGCATTTT
TRBJ2-3,NA,NA,TRBV2,CATKTDTDTQYF,TGTGCCACCAAGACAGACACAGATACGCAGTATTTT
TRBJ1-2,NA,NA,TRBV4-3,CASSQELTTGYGYTF,TGCGCCAGCAGCCAAGAATTAACCACGGGTTATGGCTACACCTTC
TRBJ1-5,NA,NA,TRBV6-5,CASRTWRGNQPQHF,TGTGCCAGCAGGACCTGGCGGGGGAATCAGCCCCAGCATTTT
TRBJ2-1,NA,TRBD2,TRBV2,CASRVGLAVFNEQFF,TGTGCCAGCAGGGTAGGACTAGCGGTCTTCAATGAGCAGTTCTTC
TRBJ2-1,NA,NA,TRBV7-2,CASSLVGGNEQFF,TGTGCCAGCAGCTTAGTTGGGGGCAATGAGCAGTTCTTC
TRBJ2-1,NA,TRBD2,TRBV25-1,CASSELRWGTSSYNEQFF,TGTGCCAGCAGTGAATTACGGTGGGGGACTAGCTCCTACAATGAGCAGTTCTTC
TRBJ2-1,NA,TRBD2,TRBV20-1,CSASPAGRFYNEQFF,TGCAGTGCTAGTCCAGCGGGGAGATTTTACAATGAGCAGTTCTTC
TRBJ2-5,NA,TRBD1,TRBV18,CASSPIDRGQETQYF,TGTGCCAGCTCACCAATCGACAGGGGGCAAGAGACCCAGTACTTC
TRBJ2-5,NA,NA,TRBV18,CASSGETFETQYF,TGTGCCAGCTCAGGGGAAACTTTTGAGACCCAGTACTTC
TRBJ1-2,NA,NA,TRBV5-1,CAILKGILLGYTF,TGCGCCATCCTCAAAGGCATCCTTCTTGGCTACACCTTC
TRBJ1-4,few,NA,TRBV6-7,CAGHVGSPLESEKLFF,TGTGCCGGGCACGTCGGGTCCCCGCTCGAGAGTGAAAAACTGTTTTTT
TRBJ1-3,NA,NA,TRBV29-1,CSVEDPSGIGNTIYF,TGCAGCGTTGAAGATCCTTCAGGAATTGGAAACACCATATATTTT
TRBJ2-4,once,TRBD1,TRBV6-6,CASSWTGTGTLGDF,TGTGCCAGCAGTTGGACCGGGACAGGGACCCTTGGGGACTTC
TRBJ2-1,NA,TRBD1,TRBV5-1,CASSTRDRGDEQFF,TGCGCCAGCAGCACCCGGGACAGGGGTGATGAGCAGTTCTTC
TRBJ1-1,NA,TRBD1,TRBV9,CASSSGTGLKTEAFF,TGTGCCAGCAGCTCCGGGACAGGGCTGAAGACTGAAGCTTTCTTT
TRBJ2-3,NA,NA,TRBV19,CASSLRDGLLTDTQYF,TGTGCCAGTAGTCTCCGGGACGGACTCCTCACAGATACGCAGTATTTT
TRBJ2-1,NA,TRBD2,TRBV4-3,CASSQGERGRYNEQFF,TGCGCCAGCAGCCAAGGGGAGCGGGGAAGATACAATGAGCAGTTCTTC